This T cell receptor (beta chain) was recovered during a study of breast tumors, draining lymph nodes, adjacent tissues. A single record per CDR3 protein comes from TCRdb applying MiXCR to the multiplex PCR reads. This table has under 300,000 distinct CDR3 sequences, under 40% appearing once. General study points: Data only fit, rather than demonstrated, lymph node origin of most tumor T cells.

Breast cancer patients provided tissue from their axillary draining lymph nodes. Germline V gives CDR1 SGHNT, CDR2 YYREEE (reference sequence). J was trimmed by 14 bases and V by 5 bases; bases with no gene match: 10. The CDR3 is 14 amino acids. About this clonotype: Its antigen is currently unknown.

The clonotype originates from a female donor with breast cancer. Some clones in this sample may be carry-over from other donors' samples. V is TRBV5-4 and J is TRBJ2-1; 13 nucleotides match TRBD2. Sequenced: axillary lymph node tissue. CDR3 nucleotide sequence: TGTGCCAGCAGTTATGATAGGACTAGCGGGAGAGAGTTCTTC. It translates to CASSYDRTSGREFF. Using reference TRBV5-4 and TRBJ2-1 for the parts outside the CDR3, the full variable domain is ETGVTQSPTHLIKTRGQQVTLRCSSQSGHNTVSWYQQALGQGPQFIFQYYREEENGRGNFPPRFSGLQFPNYSSELNVNALELDDSALYLCASSYDRTSGREFFGPGTRLTVL.